Presented here are 9 T cell receptor beta chains from one specimen sequenced in a study of blood T cells in healthy people across ages (dated by TCRdb to about 2015). The library was generated by 5' RACE. Sequencing relied on an Illumina HiSeq 2500. A second PCR of roughly 7 to 12 cycles was run with a J-beta primer mix and a sample-barcoded 5' primer. TCRdb trimmed public reads at Q25 via fastp, called clones via MiXCR and kept in-frame beta chains. Entries that share a CDR3 protein sequence are merged under the most common genes and DNA. The sample includes around 870,000 distinct CDR3 sequences, with 29% observed a single time. The top ten hold roughly 17% of the sample. Specimen: blood. The receptors derive from an elderly woman in good health.

This clonotype was counted ten times or more. The chain employs TRBV5-1 and TRBJ2-5; 7 bases agree with TRBD1. V was pared by 1 base and J by 3 bases, with 9 bases of the junction left unmatched. CDR1 and CDR2 from the germline V gene are SGHRS and YFSETQ. This CDR3 has 16 amino acids. The CDR3 region has the DNA TGCGCCAGCAGCTTGACCCAGGGGGTAAGGGAAGAGACCCAGTACTTC. Translating it yields CASSLTQGVREETQYF.

This clonotype showed up many times. The chain carries TRBV7-2 and TRBJ2-3, with TRBD1 identical over 7 bases. The CDR3 extends over 16 amino acids. Germline CDR1 and CDR2: SGHTA and FQGNSA. V lost 1 base, J lost 3 bases, and 7 bases stayed unmatched. The CDR3 sequence: CASSLGGRGSTDTQYF. The CDR3 coding sequence is TGTGCCAGCAGCTTAGGTGGCAGGGGGTCGACAGATACGCAGTATTTT.

In this sample, this clonotype turned up a few times. The gene calls are TRBV18 and TRBJ1-5, with D hard to call. CDR1 KGHSH and CDR2 LQKENI come from the germline V gene. This CDR3 spans 17 amino acids. Trimming took 5 bases from V and 3 from J, leaving 20 bases between them. DNA for the CDR3: TGTGCCAGCTCAGACCGAACCCCGGGCCTGGACAATCAGCCCCAGCATTTT. Encoded protein: CASSDRTPGLDNQPQHF.

This clonotype was recorded many times. This chain uses TRBV20-1 with TRBJ1-2; D remains unclear. Germline CDR1 reads DFQATT; CDR2 reads SNEGSKA (reference sequence). V was cut by 6 bases and J by 3 bases, with 11 bases left in between. The CDR3 extends over 12 amino acids. The CDR3 loop reads CSAPGVDYGYTF. The CDR3 coding sequence is TGCAGTGCCCCTGGTGTGGACTATGGCTACACCTTC.

As to this clonotype: A much larger clone lies one base from this, so it may be a read error. The chain links TRBV5-1 to TRBJ2-1; possibly TRBD1 for D (5 bases). The germline gives CDR1 SGHRS, CDR2 YFSETQ. The CDR3 runs 14 residues. The ends were cut back, 3 bases at V and 7 bases at J, with 14 bases in the middle. CDR3 amino acids: CASSWDGARNEQFF. For the CDR3, the DNA is TGCGCCAGCAGCTGGGATGGGGCCAGGAATGAGCAGTTCTTC. Supplemented by reference TRBV5-1 and TRBJ2-1, the full variable domain reads KAGVTQTPRYLIKTRGQQVTLSCSPISGHRSVSWYQQTPGQGLQFLFEYFSETQRNKGNFPGRFSGRQFSNSRSEMNVSTLELGDSALYLCASSWDGARNEQFFGPGTRLTVL.

The table lists this clonotype with many counts. The V gene is TRBV5-1, the J gene TRBJ1-5; no clear D. CDR1 and CDR2 from the germline V gene are SGHRS and YFSETQ. This CDR3 is built from 16 residues. Trimming cost V 4 bases and J 0 bases, with 14 bases left between them. DNA of the CDR3: TGCGCCAGCAGCCCGGGCCCTTGGGATAGCAATCAGCCCCAGCATTTT. Its protein product is CASSPGPWDSNQPQHF. The full variable domain, in which reference TRBV5-1 and TRBJ1-5 provide the parts outside the CDR3, is KAGVTQTPRYLIKTRGQQVTLSCSPISGHRSVSWYQQTPGQGLQFLFEYFSETQRNKGNFPGRFSGRQFSNSRSEMNVSTLELGDSALYLCASSPGPWDSNQPQHFGDGTRLSIL.

CDR3 sequence: CASSFRPRDRSRPDTQYF. In nucleotides, the CDR3 is TGTGCCAGCAGTTTCCGTCCCCGGGACAGGAGCCGACCAGATACGCAGTATTTT. The chain carries TRBV27 and TRBJ2-3; TRBD1 aligns across 8 bases. V lost 3 bases, J lost 4 bases, and 15 bases stayed unmatched. CDR1 and CDR2 from the germline V gene are MNHEY and SMNVEV (reference sequence). This CDR3 has 18 amino acids.

As concerns this clonotype: A junction boundary mismatches the germline segment, possibly from a read error. J is TRBJ2-2 and V is TRBV7-2; TRBD2 agrees at 8 bases. The CDR3 sequence is 14 residues long. Germline V gene data show CDR1 as SGHTA and CDR2 as FQGNSA. The CDR3 protein is CASSLVAGTGERFF. CDR3 DNA sequence: TGTGCCAGCAGCTTAGTAGCGGGGACCGGGGAGCGGTTTTTT.

V gene TRBV15 combines with J gene TRBJ1-5; D is perhaps TRBD1 (6 bases). CDR3 length: 13 residues. Trimming cost V 10 bases and J 3 bases, with 13 bases left between them. Germline V gives CDR1 LNHNV, CDR2 YYDKDF (reference sequence). The CDR3: CAIQQGTNQPQHF. The CDR3, as DNA: TGTGCCATCCAACAGGGAACCAATCAGCCCCAGCATTTT.